The clone carrying this T cell receptor beta chain was seen a single time. Its antigen is as yet unknown. With V trimmed by 2 bases and J by 2 bases, 8 bases remained unmatched. The germline CDR1 and CDR2 sequences are SGHDT and YYEEEE. CDR3 length equals 16 residues. Produced via immunoSEQ multiplex PCR; TCRdb's table is partial and in-frame only. The sample records fewer than 200,000 clones, approximately 86% being singletons. This entry belongs to a study of cytomegalovirus exposure and HLA in healthy donors. Study-level information: The same platform was used for the 90 to 150 validation repertoires as for the roughly 700 first-cohort repertoires, as reported in a later analysis.

The study's findings and limits: Researchers reported that a few CMV-associated chains were confirmed in vitro as CMV antigen-specific. Published work reported that the classifier diagnosed cytomegalovirus status with high specificity and sensitivity. Cytomegalovirus-associated TCR beta chains were listed, numbering around 150.

Sequenced input: PBMCs. The chain couples TRBV5-6 to TRBJ2-3; the match to TRBD2 covers 7 bases. This clonotype was sampled from a young woman in good health and CMV-seronegative. In DNA, the CDR3 is TGTGCCAGCAGCTTCTCCCGGGACTACTCCACAGATACGCAGTATTTT. Its translation: CASSFSRDYSTDTQYF. The full variable domain, in which reference TRBV5-6 and TRBJ2-3 provide the parts outside the CDR3, is DAGVTQSPTHLIKTRGQQVTLRCSPKSGHDTVSWYQQALGQGPQFIFQYYEEEERQRGNFPDRFSGHQFPNYSSELNVNALLLGDSALYLCASSFSRDYSTDTQYFGPGTRLTVL.